The T cell receptor (beta chain) under discussion was sequenced for a study of T cell responses to AZD1222 COVID-19 vaccine. Using immunoSEQ multiplex PCR, the repertoire was profiled, and TCRdb retains in-frame clones only, with some absent. The sample lists about 180,000 clones; around 88% were seen once. Per germline, CDR1 SGHVS and CDR2 FQNEAQ. V gave up 7 bases and J gave up 2 bases, with 14 bases separating them. This CDR3 region has 14 residues. The V call is TRBV7-8, the J call TRBJ1-2; D might be TRBD1 (6 bases). The source is an adult in good health. The material was peripheral blood, obtained on day 0 of AZD1222 vaccination. CDR3 residues: CASTKDRVNYGYTF. The DNA of the CDR3 is TGTGCCAGCACCAAGGACAGAGTCAACTATGGCTACACCTTC. The whole variable domain, filled in from reference TRBV7-8 and TRBJ1-2, reads GAGVSQSPRYKVAKRGQDVALRCDPISGHVSLFWYQQALGQGPEFLTYFQNEAQLDKSGLPSDRFFAERPEGSVSTLKIQRTQQEDSAVYLCASTKDRVNYGYTFGSGTRLTVV.